Given below is one TCR beta chain in context. This entry comes from a study of blood T cell repertoires in COVID-19. In the original analysis: It was from reference gene primer amplification that nucleated cell counts were estimated. TCRdb's copy holds only in-frame clones and misses some; the assay was immunoSEQ multiplex PCR. Clone size and the V and J calls come from that table; the DNA yielded D and trimming. The sample records 200,000 to 250,000 clones, approximately 90% being singletons. Germline V CDR1 and CDR2: LGHDT, YNNKEL (reference sequence). The V end lost 4 bases, the J end lost 4 bases, and 16 bases lay between the germline ends. The CDR3 length is 15 residues.

The chain couples TRBV3-1 (or the pseudogene TRBV3-2) to TRBJ2-5; D possibly corresponds to TRBD2 (6 bases). The receptor comes from a man between 40 and 49 years old who had recovered from COVID-19. Specimen: PBMCs or T cells enriched from blood (not recorded which). In DNA, the CDR3 is TGTGCCAGCAGCCTCCGTGGTCGGGGAGGAGAGACCCAGTACTTC. Its translation is CASSLRGRGGETQYF.